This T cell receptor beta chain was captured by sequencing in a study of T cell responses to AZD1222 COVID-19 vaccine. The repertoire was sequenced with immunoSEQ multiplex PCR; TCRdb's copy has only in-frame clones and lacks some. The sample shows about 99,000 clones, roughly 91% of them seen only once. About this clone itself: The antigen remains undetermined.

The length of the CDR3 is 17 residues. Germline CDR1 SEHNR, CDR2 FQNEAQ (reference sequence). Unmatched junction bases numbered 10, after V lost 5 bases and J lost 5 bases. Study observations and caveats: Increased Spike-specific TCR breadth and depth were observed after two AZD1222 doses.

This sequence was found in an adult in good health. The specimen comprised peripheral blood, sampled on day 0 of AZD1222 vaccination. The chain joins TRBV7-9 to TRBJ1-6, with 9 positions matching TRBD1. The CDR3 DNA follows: TGTGCCAGCAGCCTCAAACCGGGACAGGGAAATAATTCACCCCTCCACTTT. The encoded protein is CASSLKPGQGNNSPLHF.